This paragraph covers one T cell receptor (beta chain) sequence. What it binds is not known. These data are taken from a study of tumor-infiltrating lymphocytes in localized non-small cell lung cancer. Overall study context: Resected tumor was paired with non-adjacent uninvolved lung from the same patient. Whole-study results and caveats: Immunotypes IM1 and IM2 had similar TCR-derived T-cell fractions. Only some patients had TCR sequencing, depending on available tissue. Recurrence-free survival showed no association with tumor T-cell fraction.

This table comes from immunoSEQ multiplex PCR, and its TCRdb copy is limited to in-frame clones, with some not included. There are about 12,000 clones in the sample; roughly 80% occur only once, and roughly an eighth lies in the top ten. V lost 7 bases and J 3 bases, leaving 13 bases between the germline ends. The CDR3 extends over 14 amino acids. Germline lookup yields CDR1 LNHDA and CDR2 SQIVND (reference sequence). The TCR sequence derives from a human donor with non-small cell lung cancer. Input material: lung tumor tissue. The genes are TRBV19 and TRBJ1-5; D is perhaps TRBD1 (5 bases). DNA of the CDR3: TGTGCCAGTAAACGCCAGGGCGACAATCAGCCCCAGCATTTT. It encodes CASKRQGDNQPQHF.